The 20 T cell receptor beta chains presented below share a single source sample, sequenced in a study of Graves' ophthalmopathy and Graves' hyperthyroidism. The authors amplified TCR beta CDR3 regions from RNA transcripts. Investigators did first-round RT-PCR with HTBI primers, then second-round multiplex PCR. Each CDR3 protein is one row after TCRdb ran MiXCR on the multiplex PCR reads. The sample contains 230,000 or so distinct CDR3 sequences, about 47% of which appear only once. Sequencing input: peripheral blood. The receptors derive from an adult man with Graves' ophthalmopathy.

This clonotype was seen many times. The J gene is TRBJ2-5, the V gene TRBV2, with D maybe TRBD2 (5 bases). The V gene lost 6 bases and the J gene lost 3 bases, with 8 bases spanning the gap. CDR3 length: 12 amino acids. Germline V gene lookup returns CDR1 SNHLY and CDR2 FYNNEI. This CDR3 is CASSLAEETQYF. As DNA, the CDR3 is TGTGCCAGCAGCCTAGCTGAAGAGACCCAGTACTTC. The variable domain in full, completed from reference TRBV2 and TRBJ2-5, reads EPEVTQTPSHQVTQMGQEVILRCVPISNHLYFYWYRQILGQKVEFLVSFYNNEISEKSEIFDDQFSVERPDGSNFTLKIRSTKLEDSAMYFCASSLAEETQYFGPGTRLLVL.

The rearrangement joins TRBV7-3 to TRBJ1-1; 9 bases are a match to TRBD1. Trimming removed 4 bases from V and 10 bases from J; junction bases left unmatched: 10. The CDR3 spans 14 residues. Per the germline V gene, CDR1 is SGHTA and CDR2 is FQGTGA. The CDR3 nucleotides are TGTGCCAGCAGCTCCGTGGACAGGGGCGGGGTAGCTTTCTTT. It specifies CASSSVDRGGVAFF.

The gene calls are TRBV2 and TRBJ2-5, with D hard to call. V lost 6 bases and J lost 2, with 7 bases in between. This CDR3 has 12 residues. The germline CDR1 and CDR2 sequences are SNHLY and FYNNEI. CDR3 nucleotide sequence: TGTGCCAGCAGCCAGTATCAAGAGACCCAGTACTTC. As protein: CASSQYQETQYF.

This chain connects TRBV10-3 to TRBJ2-7, with D perhaps TRBD1 or TRBD2 (5 bases each). The V end was cut by 7 bases, the J end by 5 bases, with 21 bases between. This CDR3 is built from 15 residues. The germline V gene has CDR1 ENHRY and CDR2 SYGVKD. CDR3 sequence reads: CAITETAGPRDEQYF. The CDR3 DNA sequence: TGTGCCATCACTGAAACAGCAGGGCCGAGGGACGAGCAGTACTTC.

The chain couples TRBV7-6 to TRBJ1-2; D unresolved. The length of the CDR3 is 13 residues. V lost 1 base, J lost 8 bases, and 11 bases lay in between. Germline loops: CDR1 SGHVS, CDR2 FNYEAQ. The DNA for the CDR3 is TGTGCCAGCAGCTTAGGAGGATTGGCGGGCTACACCTTC. Protein product: CASSLGGLAGYTF. Variable domain in full (rest from reference TRBV7-6 and TRBJ1-2): GAGVSQSPRYKVTKRGQDVALRCDPISGHVSLYWYRQALGQGPEFLTYFNYEAQQDKSGLPNDRFSAERPEGSISTLTIQRTEQRDSAMYRCASSLGGLAGYTFGSGTRLTVV.

The sample holds a few counts of this clonotype. The rearrangement uses TRBV5-1 and TRBJ2-6; D uncertain. CDR1 and CDR2 from the germline V gene are SGHRS and YFSETQ. V was cut by 1 base and J by 0 bases, with 8 bases left in between. CDR3 length: 16 amino acids. CDR3 nucleotide sequence: TGCGCCAGCAGCTTGATGTCAGCCTCTGGGGCCAACGTCCTGACTTTC. Translated: CASSLMSASGANVLTF.

This rearrangement joins TRBV4-1 to TRBJ1-2; D uncertain. V was cut by 1 base and J by 4 bases, with 16 bases left in between. Germline V gene lookup returns CDR1 MGHRA and CDR2 YSYEKL. The CDR3 length is 16 residues. CDR3 DNA sequence: TGCGCCAGCAGCCAAGCGATGGCACAACTCGTCTATGGCTACACCTTC. It is translated as CASSQAMAQLVYGYTF.

V gene TRBV10-3 combines with J gene TRBJ2-2, with 7 positions matching TRBD1. The CDR3 is made up of 15 amino acids. V was clipped by 3 bases and J by 7 bases; unmatched bases: 8. Germline CDR1 reads ENHRY; CDR2 reads SYGVKD. CDR3 in DNA: TGTGCCATCAGTGAACTGCAACAGGGGAACGGGGAGCTGTTTTTT. As protein: CAISELQQGNGELFF.

This clonotype has only a few counts. The rearrangement links TRBV12-3 or TRBV12-4 to TRBJ2-7, with D possibly being TRBD1 or TRBD2 (5 bases each). The CDR3 length is 13 residues. Trimming shortened V by 7 bases and J by 3 bases, and 13 bases separated the two germline ends. The CDR3 coding sequence is TGTGCCAGCAAGAGGGACCCCCACTACGAGCAGTACTTC. It specifies CASKRDPHYEQYF.

Only a few counts were recorded for this clonotype. V usage is TRBV2 and J usage is TRBJ1-5; D not certain. Germline V gene data show CDR1 as SNHLY and CDR2 as FYNNEI. The CDR3 has 17 residues. The V and J ends lost 5 bases and 1 base respectively, with 18 bases between them. This CDR3 is CASSSKEIRRSNQPQHF. CDR3 DNA: TGTGCCAGCAGTTCCAAGGAGATTCGACGCAGCAATCAGCCCCAGCATTTT.

As to this clonotype: This sequence may be a read error, since a much larger clone differs from it by one base. J is TRBJ1-1 and V is TRBV19; a weak D match, TRBD1 (6 bases). The germline gives CDR1 LNHDA, CDR2 SQIVND (reference sequence). The CDR3 is 15 residues long. The CDR3 loop is CASSPGHPLDTEALF. CDR3 DNA sequence: TGTGCCAGTAGCCCGGGACACCCCCTGGACACTGAAGCTTTGTTT.

The table lists this clonotype with a few counts. One junction end does not reproduce the germline sequence, and a read error may be involved. V gene TRBV10-3 combines with J gene TRBJ2-7; a possible D gene is TRBD2 (6 bases). Germline CDR1 ENHRY, CDR2 SYGVKD. This CDR3 is 14 amino acids long. In DNA, the CDR3 is TGTGCCAGCAGTGAACTGGCAGGGACTTACGAGCAGTACTTC. Translation gives CASSELAGTYEQYF.

The V call is TRBV7-9, the J call TRBJ1-1; 10 bases are shared with TRBD1. The V segment lost 4 bases and the J segment 5 bases; nucleotides outside the gene matches: 7. This CDR3 is 15 amino acids long. Per germline, CDR1 SEHNR and CDR2 FQNEAQ (reference sequence). CDR3 in amino acids: CASSSSGTGETEAFF. As DNA, the CDR3 is TGTGCCAGCAGCTCGTCCGGGACAGGGGAGACTGAAGCTTTCTTT. The variable domain in full, with the rest retrieved from reference TRBV7-9 and TRBJ1-1, is DTGVSQNPRHKITKRGQNVTFRCDPISEHNRLYWYRQTLGQGPEFLTYFQNEAQLEKSRLLSDRFSAERPKGSFSTLEIQRTEQGDSAMYLCASSSSGTGETEAFFGQGTRLTVV.

The chain has TRBV4-1 and TRBJ1-5; TRBD1 matches at 7 bases. Unmatched junction bases numbered 8, after V lost 4 bases and J lost 2 bases. The CDR3 consists of 16 residues. Germline lookup yields CDR1 MGHRA and CDR2 YSYEKL. The CDR3, as DNA: TGCGCCAGCAGCCCCGAAGGACAGGTCGGCAATCAGCCCCAGCATTTT. As protein: CASSPEGQVGNQPQHF.

V usage is TRBV6-2 or TRBV6-3 and J usage is TRBJ1-5, with a weak D call TRBD1 (5 bases). Germline V gives CDR1 MNHEY, CDR2 SVGEGT. There are 14 residues in the CDR3. Trimming removed 7 bases at V and 0 bases at J, with 10 bases between. The CDR3 loop is CASTYRNSNQPQHF. CDR3 bases: TGTGCCAGCACCTACAGGAATAGCAATCAGCCCCAGCATTTT.

A few counts support this clonotype. The gene calls are TRBV19 and TRBJ1-2, with 8 bases fitting TRBD1. CDR3 size: 12 residues. J lost 5 bases, V lost 8 bases, and 4 bases had no gene match. CDR1 is LNHDA and CDR2 is SQIVND in the germline V gene (reference sequence). CDR3: CASWGQAYGYTF. The CDR3 DNA reads as TGTGCCAGTTGGGGACAGGCATATGGCTACACCTTC.

Comment on this clonotype: This sequence may be a read error, since a much larger clone differs from it by one base. The CDR3 sequence is CAGSTQGAYGYTF. In DNA form, the CDR3 reads TGTGCCGGCAGTACCCAGGGGGCGTATGGCTACACCTTC. The chain combines TRBV2 with TRBJ1-2; TRBD1 matches at 8 bases. Germline CDR1 and CDR2: SNHLY and FYNNEI. The CDR3 has 13 residues.

The rearrangement links TRBV9 to TRBJ1-1, with D tentatively TRBD1 (5 bases). V lost 5 bases and J 1 base, leaving 12 bases between the germline ends. Germline assignment: CDR1 SGDLS and CDR2 YYNGEE. CDR3 length: 14 amino acids. CDR3 residues: CASSLQAPNTEAFF. The CDR3 DNA sequence: TGTGCCAGCAGTTTACAGGCTCCGAACACTGAAGCTTTCTTT.

A note on this clonotype: One junction end does not reproduce the germline sequence, and a read error may be involved. CDR3 protein: CASSPGQGAKAGELFF. The CDR3 DNA reads as TGCGCCAGCAGCCCGGGACAGGGGGCGAAAGCCGGGGAGCTGTTTTTT. The V and J genes are TRBV7-2 and TRBJ2-2, with 12 bases fitting TRBD1. Germline CDR1 and CDR2: SGHTA and FQGNSA. The CDR3 extends over 16 amino acids.

The genes are TRBV6-1 and TRBJ2-5, with TRBD1 matching over 8 bases. With V trimmed by 4 bases and J by 6 bases, 10 bases remained unmatched. CDR3 length: 15 amino acids. In germline, CDR1 is MNHNS, CDR2 SASEGT. In nucleotides, the CDR3 is TGTGCCAGCAGTGGGTGGACAGGGACGGGAAAGACCCAGTACTTC. Protein sequence: CASSGWTGTGKTQYF.